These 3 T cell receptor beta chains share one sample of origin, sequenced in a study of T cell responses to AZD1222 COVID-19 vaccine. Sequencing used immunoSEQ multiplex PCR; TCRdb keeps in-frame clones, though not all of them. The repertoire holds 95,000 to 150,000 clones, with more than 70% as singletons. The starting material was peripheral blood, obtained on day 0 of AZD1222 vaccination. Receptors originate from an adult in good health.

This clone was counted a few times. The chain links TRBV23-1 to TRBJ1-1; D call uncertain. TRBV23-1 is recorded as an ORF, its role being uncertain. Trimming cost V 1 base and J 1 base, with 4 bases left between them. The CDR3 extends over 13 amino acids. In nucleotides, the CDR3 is TGCGCCAGCAGTCAATGGGGGAACACTGAAGCTTTCTTT. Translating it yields CASSQWGNTEAFF.

The CDR3 sequence: CASSPLNILTGELFF. For the CDR3, the DNA is TGTGCCAGCAGCCCCTTGAACATACTCACCGGGGAGCTGTTTTTT. The rearrangement joins TRBV6-5 to TRBJ2-2; D is unclear. This CDR3 has 15 residues. CDR1 MNHEY and CDR2 SVGAGI come from the germline V gene. The V gene lost 6 bases and the J gene lost 4 bases, with 15 bases spanning the gap.

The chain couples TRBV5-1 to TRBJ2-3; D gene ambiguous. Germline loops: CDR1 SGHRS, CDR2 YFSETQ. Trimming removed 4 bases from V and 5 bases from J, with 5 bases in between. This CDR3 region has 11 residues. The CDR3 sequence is CASSELDTQYF. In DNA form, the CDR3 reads TGCGCCAGCAGCGAATTAGATACGCAGTATTTT.